Included here is one T cell receptor beta chain sequence, with context. Its specificity is not known. A read error is possible here, since a much larger clone lies one base away. Researchers drew blood RNA from unsorted whole blood and extracted germline DNA as well. The CDR3 loop spans 12 amino acids. Per germline, CDR1 MNHNY and CDR2 SVGAGI (reference sequence). Starting from roughly 0.5 ug of total RNA, TCR beta cDNA was produced with a primer in the constant region. Libraries for TCR beta were built through three nested multiplex PCR rounds, which together made up a slightly modified ARM-PCR procedure. TRBV1-TRBV30 forward primers paired with a C-beta reverse primer were used in the first two PCR rounds, which ran approximately 11 cycles each. TCRdb reanalysed the multiplex PCR reads using MiXCR and keeps one entry per CDR3 protein. The profile shows approximately 330,000 distinct CDR3 sequences, about 65% of them singletons.

These data are taken from a study of tumor-infiltrating lymphocytes in primary liver carcinoma. Overall study results and limits: Among the pair types, tumor region pairs showed more overlap than tumor-adjacent and tumor-blood pairs.

Sequencing input: peripheral blood. This sequence was found in a man between 40 and 49 years old with primary liver carcinoma and hepatitis B virus infection. V is TRBV6-6 and J is TRBJ2-7; D gene ambiguous. This CDR3 is CVSSGSPYEQYF. The CDR3 nucleotides are TGTGTCAGCAGTGGCAGCCCCTACGAGCAGTACTTC.